This TCR beta chain was found in a study of technical replicates of blood from a few donors. Germline V CDR1 and CDR2: LNHDA, SQIVND (reference sequence). V gave up 6 bases and J gave up 4 bases, with 13 bases separating them. There are 14 residues in the CDR3. This clone was observed a single time. Assay: immunoSEQ multiplex PCR; the TCRdb copy retains only in-frame clones and omits some. This sample carries some 96,000 clones, roughly 95% of them seen once, and the ten largest clones take roughly 0.22%. The origin of this receptor is a human donor in good health. This chain joins TRBV19 and TRBJ2-1; maybe TRBD2 (7 bases). Specimen: T cells isolated from PBMCs. Here the CDR3 reads CASSPGGAYNEQFF. CDR3 in DNA: TGTGCCAGTAGCCCGGGGGGCGCATACAATGAGCAGTTCTTC.